The rows below give T cell receptor beta chains drawn from one sample of a study of T cell responses to AZD1222 COVID-19 vaccine. Clones were read by immunoSEQ multiplex PCR, and TCRdb kept only the in-frame ones, dropping some. This sample has roughly 120,000 clones; 70% to 90% occur once, and the top ten carry roughly 3.9%. The starting material was peripheral blood, obtained on day 0 of MenACWY control vaccination. The source is an adult in good health. The CDR3 runs from the conserved cysteine through the conserved F or W. The order of the fields is clone size, D gene, J gene, V gene, CDR3 protein, CDR3 DNA. The D gene is left open where the match is weak. Clone size is given for some rows only: seen once, a few or many times, or a class if the clone is expanded.

NA NA TRBJ1-6 TRBV3-1/TRBV3-2 CASSHDVGPAGNSPLHF TGTGCCAGCAGCCATGATGTAGGGCCTGCGGGGAATTCACCCCTCCACTTT
NA TRBD1 TRBJ1-2 TRBV19 CASATGGTNYGYTF TGTGCCAGTGCCACAGGGGGAACTAACTATGGCTACACCTTC
NA NA TRBJ1-5 TRBV3-1/TRBV3-2 CASSQAQGRGPQHF TGTGCCAGCAGCCAAGCGCAGGGGCGGGGGCCCCAGCATTTT
NA TRBD1 TRBJ2-1 TRBV12-3/TRBV12-4 CASSSLRQGSKFF TGTGCCAGCAGTTCACTGAGACAGGGGTCGAAGTTCTTC
NA NA TRBJ2-1 TRBV29-1 CSVTDSNSYNEQFF TGCAGCGTTACTGACAGTAACTCCTACAATGAGCAGTTCTTC
NA TRBD1 TRBJ1-1 TRBV19 CASRGQGDNTEAFF TGTGCCAGTAGGGGTCAGGGGGATAACACTGAAGCTTTCTTT
NA NA TRBJ2-3 TRBV2 CASRGTRSTDTQYF TGTGCCAGCAGGGGGACACGGAGTACAGATACGCAGTATTTT
NA TRBD2 TRBJ2-7 TRBV18 CASSPPTSGAYEQYF TGTGCCAGCTCACCACCGACTAGCGGGGCCTACGAGCAGTACTTC
NA TRBD1 TRBJ1-4 TRBV6-6 CASSRTGNNEKLFF TGTGCCAGCAGTAGGACAGGAAATAATGAAAAACTGTTTTTT
NA NA TRBJ1-1 TRBV5-1 CASSPPGGLTEAFF TGCGCCAGCAGCCCGCCCGGGGGCCTCACTGAAGCTTTCTTT
NA TRBD1 TRBJ1-1 TRBV6-5 CASSSEDRAGITEAFF TGTGCCAGCAGTTCCGAGGACAGGGCGGGGATCACTGAAGCTTTCTTT
NA NA TRBJ1-2 TRBV5-6 CASSLARANYGYTF TGTGCCAGCAGCTTGGCCAGGGCAAACTATGGCTACACCTTC
NA NA TRBJ2-1 TRBV29-1 CSALGTSGGTYNEQFF TGCAGCGCCTTGGGTACTTCTGGTGGCACATACAATGAGCAGTTCTTC
NA TRBD1 TRBJ2-7 TRBV3-1/TRBV3-2 CASSLAQGAYEQYF TGTGCCAGCAGCCTGGCCCAGGGGGCCTACGAGCAGTACTTC
once TRBD2 TRBJ2-3 TRBV6-2/TRBV6-3 CASSYKRGTDTQYF TGTGCCAGCAGTTACAAGCGGGGGACAGATACGCAGTATTTT
NA NA TRBJ2-7 TRBV9 CASSPQERGFEQYF TGTGCCAGCAGTCCTCAGGAAAGGGGGTTCGAGCAGTACTTC
NA NA TRBJ2-2 TRBV4-2 CASSLYLRGADTGELFF TGTGCCAGCAGCCTATATTTAAGGGGGGCGGACACCGGGGAGCTGTTTTTT